Presented here are 4 T cell receptor beta chains from one specimen sequenced in a study of blood T cell repertoires in COVID-19. The repertoire was sequenced with immunoSEQ multiplex PCR; TCRdb's copy has only in-frame clones and lacks some. The profile shows some 160,000 clones, around 79% of them singletons. The specimen sequenced was PBMCs or T cells enriched from blood (not recorded which). The receptors shown here come from a woman between 70 and 85 years old in a cohort exposed to, infected with or recovered from COVID-19 (not recorded which).

The chain is built from TRBV6-5 and TRBJ1-2; TRBD1 matches at 9 bases. From germline, CDR1 is MNHEY and CDR2 SVGAGI. The CDR3 extends over 14 amino acids. V dropped 6 bases and J dropped 4; count of bases not matched to a gene: 6. CDR3 protein: CASSAGTGIYGYTF. DNA of the CDR3: TGTGCCAGCAGCGCCGGGACAGGGATCTATGGCTACACCTTC.

This clone was observed at least ten times. This chain joins TRBV19 and TRBJ1-5; 8 positions agree with TRBD1. Germline V gene lookup returns CDR1 LNHDA and CDR2 SQIVND (reference sequence). The CDR3 has 16 residues. After removal of 9 bases from V and 3 bases from J, the junction contained 13 bases not matched to a gene. The CDR3 DNA sequence: TGTGCCAGCACAAAAACAGGGGGACAGCTCAATCAGCCCCAGCATTTT. It translates to CASTKTGGQLNQPQHF.

V is TRBV7-3 and J is TRBJ1-1, with a weak D call TRBD1 (6 bases). V was clipped by 5 bases and J by 5 bases, with 12 bases between them. There are 13 residues in the CDR3. Germline CDR1 reads SGHTA; CDR2 reads FQGTGA. The CDR3 region has the DNA TGTGCCAGCAGCAAACAGGGTGGAACTGAAGCTTTCTTT. Translated, it gives CASSKQGGTEAFF.

This clone was recorded a few times. The J gene is TRBJ1-1, the V gene TRBV29-1; tentative D call: TRBD1 (6 bases). CDR3 length: 11 amino acids. Between the trimmed V and J ends, which lost 5 bases and 5 bases, there was a span of 9 bases. The germline V gene has CDR1 SQVTM and CDR2 ANQGSEA. The CDR3 bases are TGCAGCGTTCCCAGGGGAACTGAAGCTTTCTTT. Translation: CSVPRGTEAFF.